This T cell receptor (beta chain) was sequenced for a study of CD8 T cells in ankylosing spondylitis. With respect to this clonotype: Its antigen is currently unknown.

The length of the CDR3 is 12 residues. CDR1 and CDR2 (germline): SQVTM, ANQGSEA. The V gene lost 7 bases and the J gene lost 3 bases, with 13 bases spanning the gap. The study's findings and limits: As reported, disease-linked clones showed significant enrichment in matched ankylosing spondylitis synovial fluid. A TCR beta motif of 7 to 9 highly homologous variants seemed to mark ankylosing spondylitis blood. Some of these motif variants have turned up before, in reports on reactive arthritis synovial fluid and blood.

Quantitative 5'-RACE with molecular barcodes produced the TCR beta libraries. In TCRdb, the 5' RACE reads were re-called with MiXCR into one record per CDR3 protein. In the table there are under 450,000 distinct CDR3 sequences, 20% to 25% of which are singletons. The receptor comes from a male donor with ankylosing spondylitis or in good health (not recorded which). This sequence joins TRBV29-1 and TRBJ2-7; possibly TRBD2 for D (5 bases). Source material: blood, either unsorted or a sorted T cell fraction (not recorded which). CDR3 nucleotide sequence: TGCAGCGGGAGGACCGACCACTACGAGCAGTACTTC. Translating it yields CSGRTDHYEQYF.